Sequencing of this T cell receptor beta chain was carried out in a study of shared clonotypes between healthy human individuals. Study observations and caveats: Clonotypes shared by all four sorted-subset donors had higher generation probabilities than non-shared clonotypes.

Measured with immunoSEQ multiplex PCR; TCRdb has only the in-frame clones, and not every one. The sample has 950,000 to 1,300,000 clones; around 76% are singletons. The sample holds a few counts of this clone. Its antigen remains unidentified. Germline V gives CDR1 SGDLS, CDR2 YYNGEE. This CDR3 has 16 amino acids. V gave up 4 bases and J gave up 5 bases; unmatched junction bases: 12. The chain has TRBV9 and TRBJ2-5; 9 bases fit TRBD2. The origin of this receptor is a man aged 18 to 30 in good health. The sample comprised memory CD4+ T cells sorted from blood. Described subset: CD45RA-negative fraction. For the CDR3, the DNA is TGTGCCAGCAGCATCGAAGGAGCGGGGGGCGGGGAGACCCAGTACTTC. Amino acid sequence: CASSIEGAGGGETQYF.